The 28 T cell receptor beta chains presented below share a single source sample, sequenced in a study of T cell repertoires in cytomegalovirus infection. These receptors' antigens are unknown. TCRdb redid the calling of the reads with MiXCR, one entry per CDR3 protein. The sample shows around 58,000 distinct CDR3 sequences, just over 20% of them seen only once. The sample consisted of CD8+ T cells from cultured PBMCs, taken from culture after CMV antigen stimulation. All receptors derive from a human donor in good health (CMV status not recorded). Some clones in this sample may be carry-over from other donors' samples.

This clonotype has at least ten counts. This chain links TRBV11-2 with TRBJ1-5; D is ambiguous. Germline CDR1 and CDR2: SGHAT and FQNNGV. Trimming cost V 1 base and J 1 base, with 8 bases left between them. The CDR3 is made up of 15 amino acids. CDR3 DNA: TGTGCCAGCAGCTTAGGGAGACTAAGCAATCAGCCCCAGCATTTT. Protein: CASSLGRLSNQPQHF.

This clonotype showed up just a few times. The V and J genes are TRBV7-9 and TRBJ2-7; D is unclear. CDR3 length: 15 amino acids. The V gene lost 5 bases and the J gene lost 4 bases, with 18 bases spanning the gap. In germline, CDR1 is SEHNR, CDR2 FQNEAQ (reference sequence). CDR3 sequence: CASSAGPLRAYEQYF. In DNA, the CDR3 is TGTGCCAGCAGCGCAGGACCTCTTCGGGCTTACGAGCAGTACTTC.

The CDR3 protein is CASTVGCSYEQYF. The CDR3 bases are TGTGCCAGCACCGTGGGGTGCTCCTACGAGCAGTACTTC. The chain carries TRBV7-9 and TRBJ2-7; D unresolved. Germline V gene lookup returns CDR1 SEHNR and CDR2 FQNEAQ (reference sequence). This CDR3 region has 13 residues. V lost 7 bases and J lost 0, with 10 bases in between.

This clonotype was observed a handful of times. This sequence joins TRBV7-6 and TRBJ2-1; D could derive from TRBD1 or TRBD2 (5 bases each). The CDR3 extends over 16 amino acids. Germline values: CDR1 SGHVS, CDR2 FNYEAQ. V was cut by 1 base and J by 7 bases, with 17 bases left in between. For the CDR3, the DNA is TGTGCCAGCAGCTTAGAATATGAATATTGGGGGAATGAGCAGTTCTTC. It is translated as CASSLEYEYWGNEQFF.

V usage is TRBV6-1 and J usage is TRBJ2-7; the D call may be TRBD1 or TRBD2 (6 bases each). V lost 4 bases and J lost 2, with 12 bases in between. The CDR3 is made up of 14 amino acids. From germline, CDR1 is MNHNS and CDR2 SASEGT. The CDR3 bases are TGTGCCAGCAGTGTACCGGGGGCGGCCTACGAGCAGTACTTC. Its protein product is CASSVPGAAYEQYF.

The chain combines TRBV5-6 with TRBJ1-1; D is uncertain. The V and J ends lost 2 bases and 1 base respectively, with 6 bases between them. The CDR3 totals 13 residues. Per germline, CDR1 SGHDT and CDR2 YYEEEE. The CDR3 here is CASSLRGNTEAFF. CDR3 nucleotides: TGTGCCAGCAGCTTAAGAGGGAACACTGAAGCTTTCTTT.

This clonotype was observed a few times. The chain combines TRBV7-2 with TRBJ2-3; the match to TRBD2 covers 10 bases. CDR3 length: 16 residues. Per germline, CDR1 SGHTA and CDR2 FQGNSA. V gave up 2 bases and J gave up 0 bases; unmatched junction bases: 2. The CDR3, as DNA: TGTGCCAGCAGCTTACTAGCGGGGGTGAGCACAGATACGCAGTATTTT. Encoded protein: CASSLLAGVSTDTQYF.

This chain links TRBV12-3 or TRBV12-4 with TRBJ2-1; tentative D call: TRBD2 (5 bases). V lost 4 bases, J lost 2 bases, and 12 bases lay in between. The CDR3 totals 15 residues. DNA of the CDR3: TGTGCCAGCAGTTCTGGGGAGCTTCCCTACAATGAGCAGTTCTTC. This encodes CASSSGELPYNEQFF.

This clonotype has more than one count but fewer than ten. This CDR3 is CASRHNIDSGTDADTQYF. The CDR3 DNA is TGTGCCAGCAGACACAACATAGACTCCGGGACCGACGCAGATACGCAGTATTTT. This chain connects TRBV6-5 to TRBJ2-3; D possibly matches TRBD1 or TRBD2 (5 bases each). Germline CDR1 and CDR2: MNHEY and SVGAGI. This CDR3 region has 18 residues. Trimming cost V 6 bases and J 4 bases, with 26 bases left between them.

The chain uses TRBV5-6 and TRBJ2-3; D remains unclear. With 1 base removed from V and 5 bases from J, the gap between germline ends came to 5 bases. The CDR3 sequence is 12 residues long. CDR1 and CDR2 from the germline V gene are SGHDT and YYEEEE. The CDR3, as DNA: TGTGCCAGCAGCTTGCGCAGAGATACGCAGTATTTT. Translated: CASSLRRDTQYF.

The CDR3 nucleotides read TGTGCCAGTAGTATAGCAGGAGGGGCGAACACTGAAGCTTTCTTT. It is translated as CASSIAGGANTEAFF. The chain is built from TRBV19 and TRBJ1-1; a possible D gene is TRBD1 (5 bases). CDR1 is LNHDA, CDR2 SQIVND, per germline (reference sequence). CDR3 size: 15 residues. The V gene lost 1 base and the J gene lost 1 base, with 10 bases spanning the gap.

The chain links TRBV12-3 or TRBV12-4 to TRBJ2-5; 9 positions match TRBD1. This CDR3 comprises 15 residues. Trimming at V came to 4 bases and at J to 3 bases, leaving 6 bases not matched to a gene. DNA for the CDR3: TGTGCCAGCAGTTCGGGACAGGGTTACGAAGAGACCCAGTACTTC. Translated: CASSSGQGYEETQYF.

The gene calls are TRBV19 and TRBJ1-1; unclear D gene. CDR3 size: 14 residues. Deletions cut 5 bases from V and 6 bases from J, with 16 bases between. Per the germline V gene, CDR1 is LNHDA and CDR2 is SQIVND (reference sequence). For the CDR3, the DNA is TGTGCCAGTAGTTCTAGGGAAATATGGGCTGAAGCTTTCTTT. Translated: CASSSREIWAEAFF.

This chain links TRBV7-6 with TRBJ2-1; 9 nucleotides agree with TRBD1. Germline CDR1 reads SGHVS; CDR2 reads FNYEAQ. The CDR3 consists of 18 residues. The V gene end was trimmed by 5 bases and the J gene end by 7 bases; junction bases not matched to a gene: 18. The DNA of the CDR3 is TGTGCCAGCAGCCCCAATTTAGTGCGGGACAGGGTCAGGAATGAGCAGTTCTTC. Translation: CASSPNLVRDRVRNEQFF.

This chain links TRBV9 with TRBJ1-1; D is unclear. This CDR3 is 14 amino acids long. Trimming left V 3 bases short and J 6 bases short, with 15 bases between. Germline V lookup: CDR1 SGDLS, CDR2 YYNGEE. Here the CDR3 DNA reads TGTGCCAGCAGCGATCCCCGGGCGGGAGCTGAAGCTTTCTTT. Its protein is CASSDPRAGAEAFF.

This clonotype has only a few counts. The chain joins TRBV6-5 to TRBJ2-4; 10 positions agree with TRBD1. The CDR3 has 17 residues. After removal of 4 bases from V and 6 bases from J, the junction contained 12 bases not matched to a gene. Germline V gives CDR1 MNHEY, CDR2 SVGAGI. The CDR3 here is CASSFRDRGFPSNIQYF. The CDR3 nucleotides are TGTGCCAGCAGTTTCCGGGACAGGGGATTTCCTTCAAACATTCAGTACTTC.

This clonotype was seen only a few times. The chain recombines TRBV7-2 with TRBJ2-5; perhaps D is TRBD1 or TRBD2 (5 bases each). The CDR3 runs to 14 residues. V lost 3 bases, J lost 4 bases, and 12 bases lay in between. Germline values: CDR1 SGHTA, CDR2 FQGNSA. In DNA form, the CDR3 reads TGTGCCAGCAGCTTCCAGGGTGGGGGAGAGACCCAGTACTTC. This sequence encodes CASSFQGGGETQYF.

The rearrangement links TRBV27 to TRBJ2-3; D not resolved. V was trimmed by 0 bases and J by 0 bases, leaving 4 bases between them. This CDR3 is built from 14 residues. CDR1 and CDR2 from the germline V gene are MNHEY and SMNVEV (reference sequence). The CDR3 reads CASSLSGSTDTQYF. As DNA, the CDR3 is TGTGCCAGCAGTTTATCCGGGAGCACAGATACGCAGTATTTT.

As DNA, the CDR3 is TGTGCCAGCAGCCCACTAGCGGGGGTAGAGTCCTACGAGCAGTACTTC. Its translation: CASSPLAGVESYEQYF. The chain uses TRBV7-2 and TRBJ2-7; 11 bases are a match to TRBD2. The CDR3 totals 16 residues. Trimming removed 5 bases from V and 1 base from J; junction bases left unmatched: 7. CDR1 and CDR2 (germline): SGHTA, FQGNSA.

CDR3 DNA sequence: TGCGCCAGCAGCGTAACCTACAGGGAGGGCCTTAGCACAGATACGCAGTATTTT. As protein: CASSVTYREGLSTDTQYF. The chain joins TRBV5-1 to TRBJ2-3; a weak D match, TRBD2 (7 bases). V was shortened by 4 bases and J by 0 bases, with 21 bases between the two germline ends. Germline assignment: CDR1 SGHRS and CDR2 YFSETQ. This CDR3 region has 18 residues.

The chain employs TRBV27 and TRBJ1-5; tentative D call: TRBD1 (5 bases). This CDR3 spans 13 amino acids. Germline V gene data show CDR1 as MNHEY and CDR2 as SMNVEV (reference sequence). V shed 5 bases and J shed 9 bases, with 14 bases lying between them. CDR3 loop: CASSQGRGWPQHF. The CDR3 nucleotides read TGTGCCAGCAGTCAGGGACGGGGTTGGCCCCAGCATTTT.

This clonotype was found a few times. V gene TRBV7-9 combines with J gene TRBJ1-3; 9 bases are shared with TRBD1. This CDR3 has 17 residues. Per germline, CDR1 SEHNR and CDR2 FQNEAQ (reference sequence). The trim removed 10 bases at V and 3 bases at J, leaving 16 bases unmatched. CDR3 sequence (DNA): TGTGCCAACGAACCCCAACCGGGACAGGGCATTGGAAACACCATATATTTT. Translation: CANEPQPGQGIGNTIYF.

This clonotype occurred a few times. The chain couples TRBV7-6 to TRBJ1-1; possible D gene TRBD1, 6 bases. The V gene lost 1 base and the J gene lost 1 base, with 13 bases spanning the gap. This CDR3 contains 16 residues. Germline V gives CDR1 SGHVS, CDR2 FNYEAQ. CDR3 sequence: CASSLELGGANTEAFF. The CDR3 DNA reads as TGTGCCAGCAGCTTAGAACTGGGGGGCGCGAACACTGAAGCTTTCTTT.

V is TRBV7-2 and J is TRBJ2-3, with 10 bases identical to TRBD2. The germline CDR1 and CDR2 sequences are SGHTA and FQGNSA. The CDR3 runs to 15 residues. The junction had 2 bases not matched to a gene; V was cut back by 2 bases and J by 3 bases. The CDR3 region is CASSLQRGGTDTQYF. The CDR3 nucleotides are TGTGCCAGCAGCTTACAGCGGGGGGGAACAGATACGCAGTATTTT.

The rearrangement joins TRBV11-3 to TRBJ2-7; 8 bases agree with TRBD2. Germline CDR1 reads SGHNT; CDR2 reads YENEEA. The CDR3 totals 15 residues. Unmatched junction bases numbered 8, after V lost 4 bases and J lost 3 bases. The CDR3 DNA is TGTGCCAGCAGCTCGGGACTAGGACAGAACTACGAGCAGTACTTC. Its protein product is CASSSGLGQNYEQYF.

The genes are TRBV7-9 and TRBJ2-1; 9 nucleotides align to TRBD1. V dropped 4 bases and J dropped 6; count of bases not matched to a gene: 7. This CDR3 region has 15 residues. Germline V CDR1 and CDR2: SEHNR, FQNEAQ (reference sequence). The CDR3 here is CASSSPGQGSNEQFF. Written as DNA, the CDR3 is TGTGCCAGCAGCTCCCCCGGACAGGGGAGCAATGAGCAGTTCTTC.

CDR3: CASSSLTDEGQPQHF. CDR3 DNA sequence: TGTGCCAGCAGCTCCCTGACAGACGAAGGTCAGCCCCAGCATTTT. The rearrangement joins TRBV7-2 to TRBJ1-5; a possible D gene is TRBD1 (5 bases). CDR1 and CDR2 from the germline V gene are SGHTA and FQGNSA. The CDR3 spans 15 residues. V shed 4 bases and J shed 6 bases, with 16 bases lying between them.

The V and J genes are TRBV7-6 and TRBJ1-3, with D unclear. Germline-derived CDR1 and CDR2 are SGHVS and FNYEAQ. The CDR3 is 20 amino acids. V was clipped by 1 base and J by 2 bases, with 24 bases between them. The CDR3, as DNA: TGTGCCAGCAGCTTAGACAGACCGGGCCCCCAAAGAAGAGCTGGAAACACCATATATTTT. It specifies CASSLDRPGPQRRAGNTIYF.